The clone carrying this TCR beta chain was detected ten times or more. Antigen: not known. The sample is drawn from a study of T-cell memory formation after mild COVID-19. Study information: The two donors had largely donor-specific TCR clusters. Notes on the study in general: Clones that contracted clustered mainly in CM and EM if CD4+ and in EMRA if CD8+.

Using constant-segment primers, 5'RACE produced TCR alpha and TCR beta cDNA libraries carrying sample barcodes and UMIs. One entry per CDR3 protein results from TCRdb running MiXCR on the 5' RACE reads. The table has 400,000 to 500,000 distinct CDR3 sequences, over 15% seen once. The clonotype was recovered from a man aged 18 to 30 who had mild COVID-19 (a few samples of this study predate the infection). Cell type and time point are not known. Sample: PBMCs or a T cell subset sorted from them (not recorded which).

The CDR3 DNA reads as TGTGCCAGCAGACCCCGGGCGGCTAAAAACATTCAGTACTTC. This translates into CASRPRAAKNIQYF. The chain uses TRBV12-3 or TRBV12-4 and TRBJ2-4; D uncertain. This CDR3 spans 14 amino acids. The V gene lost 6 bases and the J gene lost 4 bases, with 13 bases spanning the gap.